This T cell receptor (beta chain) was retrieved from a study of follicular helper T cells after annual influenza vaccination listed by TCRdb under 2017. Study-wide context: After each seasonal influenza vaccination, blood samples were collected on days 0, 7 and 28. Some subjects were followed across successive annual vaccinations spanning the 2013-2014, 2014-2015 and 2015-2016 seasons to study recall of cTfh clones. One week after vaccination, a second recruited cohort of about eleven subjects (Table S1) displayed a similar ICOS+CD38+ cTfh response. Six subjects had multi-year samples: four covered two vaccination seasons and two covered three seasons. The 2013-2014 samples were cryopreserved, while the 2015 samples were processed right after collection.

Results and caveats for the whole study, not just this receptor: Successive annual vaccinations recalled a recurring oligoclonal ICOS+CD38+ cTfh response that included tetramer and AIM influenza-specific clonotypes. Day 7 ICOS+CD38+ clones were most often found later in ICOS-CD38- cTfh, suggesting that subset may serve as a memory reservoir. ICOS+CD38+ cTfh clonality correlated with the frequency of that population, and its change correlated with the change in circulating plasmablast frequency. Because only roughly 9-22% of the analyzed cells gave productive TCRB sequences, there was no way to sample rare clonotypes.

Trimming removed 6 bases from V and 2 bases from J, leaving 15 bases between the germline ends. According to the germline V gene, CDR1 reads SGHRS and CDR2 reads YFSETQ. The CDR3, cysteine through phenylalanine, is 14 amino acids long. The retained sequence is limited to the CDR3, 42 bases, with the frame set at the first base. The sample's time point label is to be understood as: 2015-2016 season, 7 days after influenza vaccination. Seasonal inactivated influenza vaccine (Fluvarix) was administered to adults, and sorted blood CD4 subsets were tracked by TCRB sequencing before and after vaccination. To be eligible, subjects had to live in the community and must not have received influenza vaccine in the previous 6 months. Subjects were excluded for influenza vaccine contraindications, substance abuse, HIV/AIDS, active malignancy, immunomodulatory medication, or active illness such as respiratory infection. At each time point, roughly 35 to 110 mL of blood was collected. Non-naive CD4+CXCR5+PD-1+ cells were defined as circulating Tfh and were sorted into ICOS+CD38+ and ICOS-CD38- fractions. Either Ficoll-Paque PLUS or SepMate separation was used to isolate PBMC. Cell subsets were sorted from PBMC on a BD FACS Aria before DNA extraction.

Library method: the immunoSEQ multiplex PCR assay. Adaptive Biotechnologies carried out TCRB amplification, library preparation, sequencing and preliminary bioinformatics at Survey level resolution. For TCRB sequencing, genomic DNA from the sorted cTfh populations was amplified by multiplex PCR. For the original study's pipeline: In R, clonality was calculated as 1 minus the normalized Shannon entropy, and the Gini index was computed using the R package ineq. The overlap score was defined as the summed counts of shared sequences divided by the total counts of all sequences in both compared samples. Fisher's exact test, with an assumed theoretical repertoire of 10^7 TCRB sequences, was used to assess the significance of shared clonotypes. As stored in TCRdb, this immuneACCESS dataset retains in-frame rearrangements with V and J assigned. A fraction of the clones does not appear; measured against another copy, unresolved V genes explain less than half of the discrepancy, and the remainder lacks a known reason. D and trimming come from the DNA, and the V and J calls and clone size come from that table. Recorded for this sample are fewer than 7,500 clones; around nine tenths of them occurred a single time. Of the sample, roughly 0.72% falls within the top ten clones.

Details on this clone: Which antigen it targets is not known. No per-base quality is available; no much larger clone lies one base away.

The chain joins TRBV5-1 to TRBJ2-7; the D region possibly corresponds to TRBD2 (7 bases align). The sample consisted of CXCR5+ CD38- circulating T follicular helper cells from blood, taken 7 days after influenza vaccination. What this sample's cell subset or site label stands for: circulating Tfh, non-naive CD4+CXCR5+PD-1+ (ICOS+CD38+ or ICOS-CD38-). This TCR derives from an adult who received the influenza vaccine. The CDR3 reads CASNKGGGTYEQYF. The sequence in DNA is TGCGCCAGCAATAAGGGAGGGGGTACCTACGAGCAGTACTTC.